This T cell receptor (beta chain) was captured in a study of yellow fever vaccine responses in identical twins. V shed 5 bases and J shed 5 bases, with 11 bases lying between them. CDR3 length equals 13 residues. CDR1 is SEHNR and CDR2 is FQNEAQ in the germline V gene (reference sequence). TCRdb recomputed calls from the RT-PCR reads with MiXCR, one row per CDR3 protein. The sample carries 6,000 to 8,500 distinct CDR3 sequences, 86% recorded once. This material consisted of T cells from blood (PBMCs), unsorted or a sorted subset (not recorded which), taken before or after yellow fever vaccination (not recorded which). The chain links TRBV7-9 to TRBJ2-3; D gene uncertain. The sequence derives from a woman aged 18-29 years who received the yellow fever vaccine. CDR3 sequence (DNA): TGTGCCAGCAGCCCTCAGATTATAGATACGCAGTATTTT. This sequence encodes CASSPQIIDTQYF.